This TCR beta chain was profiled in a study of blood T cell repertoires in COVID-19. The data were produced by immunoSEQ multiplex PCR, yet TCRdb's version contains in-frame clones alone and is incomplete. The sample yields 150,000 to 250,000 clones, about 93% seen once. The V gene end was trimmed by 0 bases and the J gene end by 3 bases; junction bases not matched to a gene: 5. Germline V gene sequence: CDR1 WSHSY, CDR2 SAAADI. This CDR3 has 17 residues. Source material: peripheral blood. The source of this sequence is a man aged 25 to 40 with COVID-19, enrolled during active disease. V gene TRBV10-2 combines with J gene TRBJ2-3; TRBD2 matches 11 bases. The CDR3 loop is CASSESIAGGATDTQYF. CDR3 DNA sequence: TGCGCCAGCAGTGAGTCCATAGCGGGGGGGGCTACAGATACGCAGTATTTT.